This T cell receptor beta chain was sequenced for a study of beta chain features in type 1 diabetes (dated by TCRdb to the late 2010s). For context, the study as a whole: Mean age, gender distribution, total cell number and subset yield did not differ between patients and healthy donors. A total of roughly 98,000,000 sorted cells were examined across all samples, and a strong correlation was observed between cell number per subset and RNA yield. In the study, recently diagnosed type 1 diabetes patients and matched healthy donors were compared on the TCRB repertoires of their sorted circulating CD4+ T cell subsets. Naive and central memory subsets were obtained from all 30 or so donors, but regulatory and stem cell-like memory subsets were isolated from only 8 patients and 8 healthy donors.

Turning to this clone: The antigen it recognizes is unknown. No clone much larger than this one lies a single base away; base qualities are absent.

From each donor, a single peripheral blood sample of 90 to 150 mL on average was drawn into heparinised tubes. Naive, central memory, regulatory and stem cell-like memory CD4+ T cells were sorted on a BD FACSAria II using a panel including CD45RO, CCR7, CD25, CD127, CD95 and CD27. Every sorted population had a purity above 95%. Right away, PBMCs were isolated by Lymphoprep density gradient centrifugation and were stained directly, with no culture step. To minimize batch effects, samples were stained and sorted in pairs, one healthy donor with one patient per experiment. CDR1 SNHLY and CDR2 FYNNEI are derived from the germline V gene. The CDR3 covers 16 residues, taking in both the cysteine and the phenylalanine. CDR3 DNA only is kept here, 48 bases in frame from base 1. Trimming accounts for 5 bases at V and 3 bases at J, while the number of junction bases matched to no gene is 6. Findings and caveats that apply to the study as a whole: Patients with type 1 diabetes made fewer insertions and deleted more nucleotides at VDJ recombination sites, implying thymic rearrangement abnormalities. PCR may preferentially amplify shorter templates, but because patient and control samples were amplified and corrected together, any resulting skew would affect both groups equally. Only small numbers of individuals were included in the HLA sub-analyses, which left unresolved whether HLA type had any influence on TCRB rearrangement. Naive, central memory and regulatory TCRB repertoires appeared to be more similar among patients than among healthy donors. In all four CD4+ subsets, TCRB CDR3 length was moderately but significantly shorter in type 1 diabetes patients. Because cDNA was sequenced instead of genomic DNA, activated cells with high expression could be over-represented, although the groups did not differ in activation or CD3 levels.

All of the isolated RNA was reverse transcribed with the High Capacity cDNA Reverse Transcription Kit, so expressed TCRB transcripts were sequenced. Deep immunoSEQ sequencing was performed on naive, central memory and regulatory T cell samples, with an average of about 4 million total reads per sample. After sorted cells were lysed in RLT buffer, RNA was extracted with DNase-treated RNeasy Micro or Mini kits, with the choice depending on cell number. To prevent cross-contamination, each cell subset was processed individually, whereas patient and healthy donor samples were processed jointly. The immunoSEQ multiplex PCR was used to amplify TCRB sequences from cDNA, yielding 87-bp fragments that span the CDR3 region. The amplicons were sequenced using the Illumina HiSeq platform. In the paper's pipeline: PCR bias was computationally corrected using synthetic template baselines, reads within Hamming distance 2 were collapsed, and singletons that could not be merged were discarded. Reads were aligned to IMGT to assign V, D and J genes, CDR3 length, and insertions or deletions at six rearrangement sites. Clonotype counts were normalized to sorted cell number within each subset before computing true diversity and Gini coefficients with the tcR R package. The overlap coefficient, calculated on TCRB nucleotide sequences, was used to quantify repertoire sharing. Out-of-frame TCRB sequences from naive cells were analyzed as a proxy for the pre-selection repertoire. As stored in TCRdb, this immuneACCESS dataset retains in-frame rearrangements with V and J assigned. A fraction of the clones does not appear; measured against another copy, unresolved V genes explain less than half of the discrepancy, and the remainder lacks a known reason. The V and J calls and clone size were taken over from that table, and D and trimming were inferred from the DNA. The sample contains 970,000 or so clones, 17% of them found a single time. The ten largest clones capture 0.023% of the sample.

The origin of this receptor is a woman aged 18-29 years in good health. This receptor chain uses TRBV2 and TRBJ2-7; 14 bases in the junction line up with TRBD2. Sequences were obtained from naive CD4+ T cells from blood. The cell subset or site label, as the study defines it: true naive CD4+ T cells. The CDR3 has the sequence CASSSGLAGVLYEQYF. The DNA sequence is given as TGTGCCAGCAGTTCGGGACTAGCGGGAGTCCTCTACGAGCAGTACTTC.